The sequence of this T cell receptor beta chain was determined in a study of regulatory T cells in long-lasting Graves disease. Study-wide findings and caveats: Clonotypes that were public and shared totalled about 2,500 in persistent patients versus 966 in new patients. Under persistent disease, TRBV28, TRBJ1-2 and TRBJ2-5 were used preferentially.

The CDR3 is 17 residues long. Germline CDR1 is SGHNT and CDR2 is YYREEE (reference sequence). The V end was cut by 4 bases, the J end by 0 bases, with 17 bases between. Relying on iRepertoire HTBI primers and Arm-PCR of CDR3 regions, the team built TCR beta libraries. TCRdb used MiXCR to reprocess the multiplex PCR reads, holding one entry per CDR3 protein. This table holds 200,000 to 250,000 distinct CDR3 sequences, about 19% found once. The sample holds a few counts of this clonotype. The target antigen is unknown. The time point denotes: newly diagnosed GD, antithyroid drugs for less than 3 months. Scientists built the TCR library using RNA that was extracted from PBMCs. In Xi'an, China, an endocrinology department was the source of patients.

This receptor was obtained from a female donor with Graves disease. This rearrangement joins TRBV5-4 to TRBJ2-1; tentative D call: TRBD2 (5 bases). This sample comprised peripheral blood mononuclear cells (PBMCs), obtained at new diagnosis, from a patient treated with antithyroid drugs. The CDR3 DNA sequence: TGTGCCAGCAGCCGAGGACTTCCCCAGAACTCCTACAATGAGCAGTTCTTC. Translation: CASSRGLPQNSYNEQFF. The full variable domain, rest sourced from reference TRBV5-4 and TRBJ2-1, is ETGVTQSPTHLIKTRGQQVTLRCSSQSGHNTVSWYQQALGQGPQFIFQYYREEENGRGNFPPRFSGLQFPNYSSELNVNALELDDSALYLCASSRGLPQNSYNEQFFGPGTRLTVL.